This note documents a single T cell receptor beta chain sequence. This sample is drawn from a study of blood T cell repertoires in COVID-19. The wider study: Samples of COVID-19 (acute and convalescent) were obtained from the United States, Italy and Spain. In each case, the material was cDNA or gDNA derived from T cells, B-cell-depleted T cells, or PBMCs.

In the authors' workflow: Amplified reference gene primers provided the basis for estimating nucleated cell counts. Repertoires were generated with immunoSEQ multiplex PCR, while TCRdb's copy carries only in-frame clones and drops some. For V, J and clone size, that table is used; D and trimming come from the DNA. The sample carries approximately 100,000 clones, about four fifths recorded once. The sequencing sample was made of peripheral blood. This clonotype was obtained from a human donor in a cohort sampled during active COVID-19.

The CDR3 region is CASSLVQGSQSPLHF. DNA for the CDR3: TGTGCCAGCAGCTTAGTCCAGGGGTCCCAGTCACCCCTCCACTTT. The chain carries TRBV7-9 and TRBJ1-6; TRBD1 is a possible D gene (6 bases). The CDR3 length is 15 residues. In germline, CDR1 is SEHNR, CDR2 FQNEAQ (reference sequence). Trimming cost V 1 base and J 10 bases, with 14 bases left between them.